This T cell receptor (beta chain) was captured by sequencing in a study of blood T cell repertoires in COVID-19. At the level of the study: Acute and convalescent COVID-19 specimens originated in the United States, Italy and Spain. PBMCs, B-cell-depleted T cells, or T cells were the source of the cDNA or gDNA that made up the material.

This clone showed up just a few times. V was pared by 8 bases and J by 0 bases, with 8 bases between. From germline, CDR1 is MGHDK and CDR2 SYGVNS. The CDR3 runs to 13 residues. Under the authors' procedure: Researchers report that nucleated cell counts were estimated from reference gene primer amplification. The data were produced by immunoSEQ multiplex PCR, yet TCRdb's version contains in-frame clones alone and is incomplete. D and trimming were read from the DNA, whereas the V and J calls and clone size are those reported in that table. The sample carries more than 150,000 clones, 65% to 90% recorded once.

The chain recombines TRBV25-1 with TRBJ1-5; D gene ambiguous. The specimen was peripheral blood. The sequence came from a man between 60 and 70 years old with acute or convalescent COVID-19. CDR3 nucleotides: TGTGCCAGCCAAGGAGGTAGCAATCAGCCCCAGCATTTT. Protein product: CASQGGSNQPQHF.